These T cell receptor beta chains were read from a single sample in a study of T-cell memory formation after mild COVID-19. TCRdb passed the 5' RACE reads through MiXCR, listing each CDR3 protein once. The data contain roughly 200,000 distinct CDR3 sequences, around 9.5% of them seen just once; the ten biggest clones take up roughly 3.5%. Sequencing was performed on PBMCs or a T cell subset sorted from them (not recorded which). The receptor source for this set is a man younger than 30 who had mild COVID-19 (a few samples of this study predate the infection). Cell type and time point are not known. CDR3s include the opening cysteine and the closing phenylalanine or tryptophan. A D gene is named only where the DNA matches it firmly. Clone sizes are given selectively: once, few, many, or a class where the clone is expanded.

clone_size d_call j_call v_call cdr3_aa cdr3_nt
- - TRBJ1-6 TRBV5-6 CASSLRQRADPRSPLHF TGTGCCAGCAGCTTACGACAGAGAGCAGACCCGAGGTCACCCCTCCACTTT
- - TRBJ2-1 TRBV12-3/TRBV12-4 CASSLSHTNNEQFF TGTGCCAGCAGTTTGTCCCACACCAACAATGAGCAGTTCTTC
few - TRBJ1-5 TRBV6-1 CASSAGHSNQPQHF TGTGCCAGCAGCGCGGGGCATAGCAATCAGCCCCAGCATTTT
- - TRBJ2-5 TRBV20-1 CSARVPQETQYF TGCAGTGCTAGAGTTCCTCAAGAGACCCAGTACTTC
- - TRBJ2-3 TRBV11-2 CASSRTWGATQYF TGTGCCAGCAGCCGGACCTGGGGGGCTACGCAGTATTTT
- TRBD1 TRBJ2-6 TRBV7-9 CASSFIIGDRGTNVLTF TGTGCCAGCAGCTTTATTATAGGTGACAGGGGAACCAACGTCCTGACTTTC
- - TRBJ2-5 TRBV10-3 CAISEQGGDNQYF TGTGCCATCAGTGAACAGGGTGGAGATAACCAGTACTTC
- - TRBJ2-7 TRBV5-6 CASSKTGRTYEQYF TGTGCCAGCAGCAAGACAGGCAGAACCTACGAGCAGTACTTC
- - TRBJ1-1 TRBV18 CASSPEQNTEAFF TGTGCCAGCTCACCAGAACAGAACACTGAAGCTTTCTTT
many TRBD2 TRBJ2-1 TRBV7-8 CASRRRGVNEQFF TGTGCCAGCCGACGGCGGGGGGTAAATGAGCAGTTCTTC
- TRBD1 TRBJ1-1 TRBV4-3 CASSQSPRQGRAFF TGCGCCAGCAGCCAATCCCCTAGACAGGGCCGGGCTTTCTTT
few - TRBJ2-2 TRBV10-3 CAIGGRVDTGELFF TGTGCCATCGGAGGCAGGGTGGACACCGGGGAGCTGTTTTTT
few TRBD2 TRBJ2-5 TRBV19 CASSKRGLGETQYF TGTGCCAGTAGTAAGCGGGGCCTGGGAGAGACCCAGTACTTC
- TRBD2 TRBJ2-7 TRBV7-2 CASRRGGGYEQYF TGTGCCAGCCGGCGGGGGGGTGGCTACGAGCAGTACTTC
few TRBD2 TRBJ2-1 TRBV7-2 CASSRRTSGINNEQFF TGTGCCAGCAGCCGGAGGACTAGCGGGATAAACAATGAGCAGTTCTTC
- TRBD1 TRBJ1-6 TRBV10-3 CAISGQGLDSPLHF TGTGCCATCAGTGGACAGGGCCTGGATTCACCCCTCCACTTT
- TRBD2 TRBJ2-3 TRBV7-2 CASSLVGRGLAGIVDTQYF TGTGCCAGCAGCTTAGTTGGGAGAGGTCTAGCGGGGATTGTAGATACGCAGTATTTT
few - TRBJ1-4 TRBV28 CASTDSVNEKLFF TGTGCCAGCACCGACAGCGTTAATGAAAAACTGTTTTTT
- TRBD1 TRBJ2-1 TRBV6-4 CASSLQGAGDEQFF TGTGCCAGCAGTCTGCAGGGGGCTGGCGATGAGCAGTTCTTC
many TRBD1 TRBJ1-1 TRBV6-5 CASRPTLQGAAFF TGTGCCAGCAGACCTACACTACAGGGGGCTGCTTTCTTT
- - TRBJ2-4 TRBV20-1 CGSADLAKNIQYF TGCGGGTCGGCTGATTTGGCCAAAAACATTCAGTACTTC
few - TRBJ2-3 TRBV11-2 CASSPRWGGTDTQYF TGTGCCAGCAGCCCCCGATGGGGGGGCACAGATACGCAGTATTTT
- TRBD1 TRBJ2-5 TRBV20-1 CSAPAIDRGETQYF TGCAGTGCTCCCGCCATCGACAGGGGAGAGACCCAGTACTTC
many - TRBJ1-5 TRBV12-3/TRBV12-4 CASSLESNQPQHF TGTGCCAGCAGTTTAGAGAGCAATCAGCCCCAGCATTTT
- - TRBJ2-4 TRBV12-3/TRBV12-4 CASSLINIQYF TGTGCCAGCAGTTTAATAAACATTCAGTACTTC
few - TRBJ1-2 TRBV27 CASSSPSGGYTF TGTGCCAGCAGTTCTCCGTCAGGTGGCTACACCTTC
many - TRBJ1-5 TRBV7-2 CASSWVNNQPQHF TGTGCCAGCAGCTGGGTCAACAATCAGCCCCAGCATTTT
few - TRBJ1-5 TRBV29-1 CSVEVGGQGNQPQHF TGCAGCGTTGAAGTCGGGGGGCAGGGCAATCAGCCCCAGCATTTT
- - TRBJ1-5 TRBV19 CASSNRNNQPQHF TGTGCCAGTAGTAACAGGAATAATCAGCCCCAGCATTTT
- - TRBJ1-1 TRBV7-2 CASSFAGNTEAFF TGTGCCAGCAGCTTCGCCGGGAACACTGAAGCTTTCTTT
few - TRBJ1-1 TRBV29-1 CSVDKTADGSEAFF TGCAGCGTGGACAAGACAGCGGACGGGTCTGAAGCTTTCTTT
few - TRBJ1-2 TRBV6-2/TRBV6-3 CASSYSGAYGYTF TGTGCCAGCAGTTACTCGGGGGCGTATGGCTACACCTTC
few - TRBJ2-1 TRBV4-1 CASSQVLARSYNEQFF TGCGCCAGCAGCCAAGTTCTAGCGAGGTCCTACAATGAGCAGTTCTTC